This T cell receptor beta chain was profiled in a study of tumor and adjacent non-tumor tissue in lung cancer. This clonotype occurred a few times. Antigen specificity is unknown. A clone one base away is much larger, so this may be a read error. The template was RNA from unsorted bulk tissue. Between August and November 2014, newly diagnosed, chemotherapy-naive lung cancer patients underwent thoracic surgery in China. Overall study results and limits: Tumor repertoires had a smaller top 100 clone share than normal lung. Tumor TCR diversity, when higher, was linked to shorter survival. TCR diversity was significantly greater in tumor than normal lung tissue.

A modified ARM-PCR protocol with three rounds of nested PCR amplified TCRbeta. TCRdb reanalysed the multiplex PCR reads using MiXCR and keeps one entry per CDR3 protein. Of over 130,000 distinct CDR3 sequences in the sample, approximately 72% are singletons; the top ten hold roughly 18%. Germline CDR1 and CDR2: SQVTM and ANQGSEA. This CDR3 spans 14 amino acids. Trimming cost V 6 bases and J 9 bases; bases outside gene matches: 12. The gene calls are TRBV29-1 and TRBJ2-1; 9 positions agree with TRBD1. The sequence was collected from a man aged 55 to 70 with small cell lung cancer. The sample consisted of lung tumor tissue. The CDR3 DNA reads TGCAGCGTCAAAGACAGGGGGGTCTGGGGTGAGCAGTTCTTC. Protein: CSVKDRGVWGEQFF.